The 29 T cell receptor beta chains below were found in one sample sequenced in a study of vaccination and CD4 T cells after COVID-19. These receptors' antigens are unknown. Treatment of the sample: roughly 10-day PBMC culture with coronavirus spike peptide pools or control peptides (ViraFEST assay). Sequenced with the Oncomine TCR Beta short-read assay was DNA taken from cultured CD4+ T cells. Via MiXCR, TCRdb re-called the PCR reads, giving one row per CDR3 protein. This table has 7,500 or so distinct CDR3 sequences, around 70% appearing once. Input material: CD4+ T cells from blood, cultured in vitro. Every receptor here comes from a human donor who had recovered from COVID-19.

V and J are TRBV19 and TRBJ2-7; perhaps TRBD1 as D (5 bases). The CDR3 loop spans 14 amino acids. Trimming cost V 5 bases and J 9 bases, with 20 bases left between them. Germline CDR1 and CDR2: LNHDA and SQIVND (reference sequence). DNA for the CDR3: TGTGCCAGTAGTCCGACGGACACGGTGTCCTTGCAGTACTTC. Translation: CASSPTDTVSLQYF.

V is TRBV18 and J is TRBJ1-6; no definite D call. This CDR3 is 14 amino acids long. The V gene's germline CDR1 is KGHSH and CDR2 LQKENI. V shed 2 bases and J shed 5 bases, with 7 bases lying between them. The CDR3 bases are TGTGCCAGCTCACCAGAAAGTAATAATTCACCCCTCCACTTT. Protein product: CASSPESNNSPLHF.

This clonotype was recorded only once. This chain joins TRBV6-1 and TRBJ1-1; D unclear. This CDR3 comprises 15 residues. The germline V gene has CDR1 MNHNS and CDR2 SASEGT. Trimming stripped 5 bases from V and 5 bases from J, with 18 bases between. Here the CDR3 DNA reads TGTGCCAGCAGTCCCCCGGCGGGAAGTAGGACTGAAGCTTTCTTT. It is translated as CASSPPAGSRTEAFF.

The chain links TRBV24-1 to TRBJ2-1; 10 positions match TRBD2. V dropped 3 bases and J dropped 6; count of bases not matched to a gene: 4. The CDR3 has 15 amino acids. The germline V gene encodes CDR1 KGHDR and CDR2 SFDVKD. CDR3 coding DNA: TGTGCCACCAGTGATGTTAGCGGGAGGTCCAATGAGCAGTTCTTC. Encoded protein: CATSDVSGRSNEQFF.

The CDR3 reads CASTSLQGSPLHF. CDR3 nucleotide sequence: TGTGCCAGCACTTCATTACAGGGGTCACCCCTCCACTTT. The rearrangement links TRBV7-2 to TRBJ1-6, with 7 bases lining up with TRBD1. Germline values: CDR1 SGHTA, CDR2 FQGNSA. V shed 7 bases and J 10 bases; nucleotides not matched to a gene: 7. There are 13 residues in the CDR3.

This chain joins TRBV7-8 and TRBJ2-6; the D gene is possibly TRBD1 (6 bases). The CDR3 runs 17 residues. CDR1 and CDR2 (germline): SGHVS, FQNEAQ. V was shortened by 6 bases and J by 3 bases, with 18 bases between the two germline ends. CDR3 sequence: CASRQLRQGFGANVLTF. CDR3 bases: TGTGCCAGCAGGCAATTACGGCAGGGGTTTGGGGCCAACGTCCTGACTTTC.

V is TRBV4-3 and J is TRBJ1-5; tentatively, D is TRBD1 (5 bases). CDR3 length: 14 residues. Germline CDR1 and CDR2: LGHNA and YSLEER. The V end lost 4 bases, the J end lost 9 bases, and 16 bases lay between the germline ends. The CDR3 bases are TGCGCCAGCAGCCCCGGGGACCGGGCCTCGCCCCAGCATTTT. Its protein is CASSPGDRASPQHF.

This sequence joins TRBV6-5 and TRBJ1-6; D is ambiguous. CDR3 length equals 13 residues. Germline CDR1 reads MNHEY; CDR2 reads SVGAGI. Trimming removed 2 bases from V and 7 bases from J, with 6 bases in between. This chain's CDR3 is CASSYRPNSPLHF. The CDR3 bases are TGTGCCAGCAGTTACCGACCCAATTCACCCCTCCACTTT.

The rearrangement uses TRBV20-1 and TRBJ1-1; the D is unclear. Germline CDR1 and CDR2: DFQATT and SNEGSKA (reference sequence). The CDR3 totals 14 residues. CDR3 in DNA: TGCAGCCAGGAACGATTGAGCGGGAACACTGAAGCTTTCTTT. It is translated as CSQERLSGNTEAFF.

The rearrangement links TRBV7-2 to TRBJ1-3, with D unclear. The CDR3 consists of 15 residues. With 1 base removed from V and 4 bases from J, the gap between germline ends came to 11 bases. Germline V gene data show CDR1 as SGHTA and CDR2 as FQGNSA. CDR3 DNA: TGTGCCAGCAGCTTAGGCCCTGGAGGAGGAAACACCATATATTTT. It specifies CASSLGPGGGNTIYF.

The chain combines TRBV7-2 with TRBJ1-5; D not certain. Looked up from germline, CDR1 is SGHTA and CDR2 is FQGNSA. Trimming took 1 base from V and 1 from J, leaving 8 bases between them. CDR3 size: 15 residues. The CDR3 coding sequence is TGTGCCAGCAGCTTAGTGTTAAACAGCAATCAGCCCCAGCATTTT. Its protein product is CASSLVLNSNQPQHF.

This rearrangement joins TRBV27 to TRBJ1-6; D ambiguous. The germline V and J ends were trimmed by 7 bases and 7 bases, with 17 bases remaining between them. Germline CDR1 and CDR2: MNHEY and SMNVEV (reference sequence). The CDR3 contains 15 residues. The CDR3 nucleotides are TGTGCCAGCAACCCCGACCGGGTCCCCAATTCACCCCTCCACTTT. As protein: CASNPDRVPNSPLHF.

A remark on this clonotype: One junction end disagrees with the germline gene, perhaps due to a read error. CDR3: CASSSSGLTGELFF. In DNA form, the CDR3 reads TGTGCCAGTAGTTCGTCCGGGTTGACCGGGGAGCTGTTTTTT. The V call is TRBV27, the J call TRBJ2-2; unclear D gene. Germline V CDR1 and CDR2: MNHEY, SMNVEV (reference sequence). The CDR3 covers 14 residues.

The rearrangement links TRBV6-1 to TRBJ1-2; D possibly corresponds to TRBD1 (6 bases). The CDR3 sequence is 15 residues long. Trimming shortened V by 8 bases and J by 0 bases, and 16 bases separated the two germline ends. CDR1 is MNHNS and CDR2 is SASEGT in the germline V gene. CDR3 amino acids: CASGVRGAANYGYTF. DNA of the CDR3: TGTGCCAGCGGGGTCCGGGGGGCCGCTAACTATGGCTACACCTTC.

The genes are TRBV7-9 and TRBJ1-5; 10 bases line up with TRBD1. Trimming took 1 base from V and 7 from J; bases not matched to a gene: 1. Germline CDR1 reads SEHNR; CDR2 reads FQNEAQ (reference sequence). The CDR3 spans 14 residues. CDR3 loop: CASSLEGQGQPQHF. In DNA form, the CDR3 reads TGTGCCAGCAGCTTAGAGGGACAGGGGCAGCCCCAGCATTTT.

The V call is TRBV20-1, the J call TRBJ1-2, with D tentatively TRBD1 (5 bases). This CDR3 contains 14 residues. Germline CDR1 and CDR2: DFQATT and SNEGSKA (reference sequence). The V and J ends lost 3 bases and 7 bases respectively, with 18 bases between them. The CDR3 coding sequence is TGCAGTGCTAGGAAGCCTGGGGACGGAATTGGCTACACCTTC. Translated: CSARKPGDGIGYTF.

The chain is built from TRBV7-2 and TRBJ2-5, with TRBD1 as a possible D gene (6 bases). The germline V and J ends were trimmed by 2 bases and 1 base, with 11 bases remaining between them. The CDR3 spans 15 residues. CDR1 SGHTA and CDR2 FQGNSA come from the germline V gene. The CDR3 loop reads CASSLLGAVQETQYF. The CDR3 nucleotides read TGTGCCAGCAGCTTATTGGGGGCCGTCCAAGAGACCCAGTACTTC.

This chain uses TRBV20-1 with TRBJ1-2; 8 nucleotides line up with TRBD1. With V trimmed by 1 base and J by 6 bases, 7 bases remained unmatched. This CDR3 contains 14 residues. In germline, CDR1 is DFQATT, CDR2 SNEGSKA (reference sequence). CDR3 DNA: TGCAGTGCTAGAGCCGGACAGGGTGGCCATGGCTACACCTTC. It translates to CSARAGQGGHGYTF.

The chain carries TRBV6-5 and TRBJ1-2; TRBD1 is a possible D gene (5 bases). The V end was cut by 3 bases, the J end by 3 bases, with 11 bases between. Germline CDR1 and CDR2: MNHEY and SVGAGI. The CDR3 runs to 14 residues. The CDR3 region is CASSYRAGDYGYTF. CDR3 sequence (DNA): TGTGCCAGCAGTTATCGTGCGGGGGACTATGGCTACACCTTC.

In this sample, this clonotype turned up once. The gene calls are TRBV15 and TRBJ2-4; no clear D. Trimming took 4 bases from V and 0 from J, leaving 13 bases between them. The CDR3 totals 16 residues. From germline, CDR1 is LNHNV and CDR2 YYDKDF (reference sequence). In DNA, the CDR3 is TGTGCCACCAGCAATATGGGCAGTGTAGCCAAAAACATTCAGTACTTC. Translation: CATSNMGSVAKNIQYF.

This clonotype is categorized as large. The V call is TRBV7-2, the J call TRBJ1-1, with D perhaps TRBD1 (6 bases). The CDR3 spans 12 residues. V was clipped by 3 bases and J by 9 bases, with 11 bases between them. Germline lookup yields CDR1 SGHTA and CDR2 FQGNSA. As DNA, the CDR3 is TGTGCCAGCAGCTTGGCGGGGGGCAAAGCTTTCTTT. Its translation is CASSLAGGKAFF.

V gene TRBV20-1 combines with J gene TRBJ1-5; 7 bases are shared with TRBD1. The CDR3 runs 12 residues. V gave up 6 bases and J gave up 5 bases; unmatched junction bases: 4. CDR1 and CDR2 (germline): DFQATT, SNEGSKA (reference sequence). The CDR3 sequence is CSAGDSYQPQHF. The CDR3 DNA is TGCAGTGCGGGGGACAGTTATCAGCCCCAGCATTTT.

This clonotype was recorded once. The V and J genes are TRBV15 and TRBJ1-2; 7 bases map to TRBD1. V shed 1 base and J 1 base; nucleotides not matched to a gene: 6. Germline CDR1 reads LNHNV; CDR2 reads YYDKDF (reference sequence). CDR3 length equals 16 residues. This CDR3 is CATSRAGTEINYGYTF. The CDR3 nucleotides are TGTGCCACCAGCAGAGCCGGGACAGAGATTAACTATGGCTACACCTTC.

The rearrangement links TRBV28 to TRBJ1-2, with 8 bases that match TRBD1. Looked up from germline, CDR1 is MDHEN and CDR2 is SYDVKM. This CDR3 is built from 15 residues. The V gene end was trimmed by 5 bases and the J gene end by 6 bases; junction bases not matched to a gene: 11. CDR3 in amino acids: CASSAAWTGQHGYTF. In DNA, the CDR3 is TGTGCCAGCAGTGCGGCTTGGACAGGGCAACATGGCTACACCTTC.

CDR3 amino acids: CASSLKGSYQPQHF. The DNA for the CDR3 is TGTGCCAGCAGTTTAAAGGGGTCATATCAGCCCCAGCATTTT. The rearrangement uses TRBV28 and TRBJ1-5; TRBD1 might be the D (5 bases). Trimming removed 2 bases at V and 5 bases at J, with 10 bases between. The CDR3 is 14 residues long. The germline gives CDR1 MDHEN, CDR2 SYDVKM.

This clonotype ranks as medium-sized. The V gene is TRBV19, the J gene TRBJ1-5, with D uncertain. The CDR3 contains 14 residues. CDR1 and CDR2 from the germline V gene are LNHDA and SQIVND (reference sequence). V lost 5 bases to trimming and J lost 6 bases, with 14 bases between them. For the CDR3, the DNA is TGTGCCAGTAGTCTCACCCCCCGGGTTCAGCCCCAGCATTTT. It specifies CASSLTPRVQPQHF.

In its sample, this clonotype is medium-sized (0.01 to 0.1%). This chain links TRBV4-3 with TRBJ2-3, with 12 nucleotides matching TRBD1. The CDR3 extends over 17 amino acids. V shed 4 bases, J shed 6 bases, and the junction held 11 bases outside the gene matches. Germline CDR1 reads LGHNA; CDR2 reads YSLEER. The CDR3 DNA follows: TGCGCCAGCAGCCTACGCCCGGGACAGGGGGCGAGTGATACGCAGTATTTT. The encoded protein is CASSLRPGQGASDTQYF.

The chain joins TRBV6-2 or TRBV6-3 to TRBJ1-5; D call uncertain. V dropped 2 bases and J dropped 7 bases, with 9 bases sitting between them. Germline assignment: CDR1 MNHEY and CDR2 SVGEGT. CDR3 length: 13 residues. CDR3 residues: CASSYRDGQPQHF. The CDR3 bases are TGTGCCAGCAGTTACAGGGATGGCCAGCCCCAGCATTTT.

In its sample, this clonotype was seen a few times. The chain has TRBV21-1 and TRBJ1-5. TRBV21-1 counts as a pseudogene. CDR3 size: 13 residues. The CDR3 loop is CASSKGAGQPQHF. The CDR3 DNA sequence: TGTGCCAGCAGCAAAGGAGCAGGCCAGCCCCAGCATTTT.